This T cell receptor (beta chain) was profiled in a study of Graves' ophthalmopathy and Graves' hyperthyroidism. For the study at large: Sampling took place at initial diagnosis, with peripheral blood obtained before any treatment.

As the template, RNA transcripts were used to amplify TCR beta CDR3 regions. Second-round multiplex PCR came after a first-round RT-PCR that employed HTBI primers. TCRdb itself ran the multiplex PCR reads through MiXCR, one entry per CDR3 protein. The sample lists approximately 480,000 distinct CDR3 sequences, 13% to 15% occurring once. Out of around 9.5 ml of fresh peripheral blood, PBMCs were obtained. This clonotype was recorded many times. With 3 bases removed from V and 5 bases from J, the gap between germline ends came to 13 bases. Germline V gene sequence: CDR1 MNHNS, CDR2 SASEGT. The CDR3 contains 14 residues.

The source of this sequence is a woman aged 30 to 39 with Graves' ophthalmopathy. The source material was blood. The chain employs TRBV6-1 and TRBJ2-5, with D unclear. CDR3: CASSEGYRGETQYF. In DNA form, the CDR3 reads TGTGCCAGCAGTGAGGGGTATCGCGGCGAGACCCAGTACTTC.